This section outlines one T cell receptor (beta chain) sequence together with its context. The antigen remains unidentified. This record belongs to a study of T cells after yellow fever vaccination. Overall study results and limits: Weaker, the secondary response peaked sooner, at day 5 versus 15.

In germline, CDR1 is SGHAT, CDR2 FQNNGV. The CDR3 is 16 residues long. Trimming removed 6 bases from V and 5 bases from J; junction bases left unmatched: 6. Making TCR cDNA involved 5'RACE template switching, which added UMIs and a universal primer site. TCRdb processed the 5' RACE reads anew with MiXCR; each CDR3 protein has one entry. This table has a few hundred thousand distinct CDR3 sequences, roughly 4.3% appearing once. This chain joins TRBV11-2 and TRBJ2-2; 13 nucleotides agree with TRBD2. This specimen consisted of PBMCs, obtained 5 days after the yellow fever booster vaccination. The TCR was taken from a man between 18 and 29 years old who received the YFV17D yellow fever vaccine. CDR3 region: CASRKLAGGRTGELFF. Here the CDR3 DNA reads TGTGCCAGCAGGAAACTAGCGGGGGGGCGAACCGGGGAGCTGTTTTTT.